The clone carrying this TCR beta chain was observed a handful of times. What the recovered Cohort 3 donors had was two negative PCRs, clearance, or symptom resolution. The data derive from a study of blood T cell repertoires in COVID-19. Data came from immunoSEQ multiplex PCR; TCRdb stores just in-frame clones and leaves some out. Of 150,000 to 200,000 clones in the sample, 86% were seen once. The CDR3 is 15 amino acids. Trimming removed 3 bases at V and 1 base at J, with 12 bases between. Germline V gene data show CDR1 as LNHDA and CDR2 as SQIVND (reference sequence). The material sequenced was PBMCs or T cells enriched from blood (not recorded which). This TCR was sampled from a woman in her thirties who had recovered from COVID-19. The V call is TRBV19, the J call TRBJ1-1; D is undetermined. CDR3 amino acids: CASSMLLLANTEAFF. As DNA, the CDR3 is TGTGCCAGTAGTATGCTCCTCTTGGCGAACACTGAAGCTTTCTTT. Filled out from reference TRBV19 and TRBJ1-1, the complete variable domain reads DGGITQSPKYLFRKEGQNVTLSCEQNLNHDAMYWYRQDPGQGLRLIYYSQIVNDFQKGDIAEGYSVSREKKESFPLTVTSAQKNPTAFYLCASSMLLLANTEAFFGQGTRLTVV.